A selection of T cell receptor beta chains follows, all from one sample in a study of regulatory T cells in long-lasting Graves disease. MiXCR was run by TCRdb on the multiplex PCR reads, yielding one entry per CDR3 protein. The sample lists some 370,000 distinct CDR3 sequences, roughly 24% occurring once. This sample comprised peripheral blood mononuclear cells (PBMCs), obtained when the disease was refractory, from a patient treated with antithyroid drugs. The receptor set was obtained from a woman aged 40 to 50 with Graves disease. Both conserved end residues are part of each CDR3. A D gene is named only where the DNA matches it firmly. Clone size is stated in some rows and not others, as once, few, many or a class when expanded.

abundance,len,v_gene,j_gene,d_gene,CDR3aa,CDR3nt
.,12,TRBV30,TRBJ2-7,.,CALDGAHYEQYF,TGTGCCTTGGACGGGGCCCACTACGAGCAGTACTTC
many,15,TRBV29-1,TRBJ2-5,TRBD2,CSILGLAGVGETQYF,TGCAGTATATTGGGACTAGCGGGAGTGGGAGAGACCCAGTACTTC
.,16,TRBV19,TRBJ1-5,.,CASSILRGPSNQPQHF,TGTGCCAGTAGTATTTTAAGAGGACCTAGCAATCAGCCCCAGCATTTT
many,17,TRBV6-1,TRBJ2-7,.,CASGRFAWDGTPYEQYF,TGTGCCAGCGGCCGGTTTGCATGGGACGGAACCCCCTACGAGCAGTACTTC
many,16,TRBV2,TRBJ2-7,.,CASSEPLSVAIYEQYF,TGTGCCAGCAGTGAACCGCTGAGTGTCGCGATCTACGAGCAGTACTTC
many,14,TRBV2,TRBJ2-7,TRBD1,CASSPDRGGGEQYF,TGTGCCAGCAGTCCGGACAGGGGCGGGGGCGAGCAGTACTTC
.,17,TRBV9,TRBJ1-2,TRBD1,CASSVGQALQLDYGYTF,TGTGCCAGCAGCGTTGGACAGGCCTTACAGCTAGACTATGGCTACACCTTC
.,14,TRBV6-1,TRBJ2-2,.,CASRRVAGTGELFF,TGTGCCAGCAGGAGGGTCGCGGGCACCGGGGAGCTGTTTTTT
many,13,TRBV28,TRBJ2-2,.,CASSPFLTGELFF,TGTGCCAGCAGCCCTTTTTTAACCGGGGAGCTGTTTTTT
many,15,TRBV2,TRBJ2-5,TRBD1,CASSGPWDRKETQYF,TGTGCCAGCAGTGGCCCTTGGGACAGAAAAGAGACCCAGTACTTC
.,14,TRBV7-8,TRBJ2-7,.,CASSLRRNSYEQYF,TGTGCCAGCAGCTTAAGGCGGAACTCCTACGAGCAGTACTTC
many,13,TRBV6-2/TRBV6-3,TRBJ1-1,.,CASSHRGDTEAFF,TGTGCCAGCAGCCACCGGGGGGACACTGAAGCTTTCTTT
few,18,TRBV28,TRBJ2-2,.,CASSLWGSGTLNTGELFF,TGTGCCAGCAGTTTATGGGGGTCGGGGACACTGAACACCGGGGAGCTGTTTTTT